These 18 T cell receptor beta chains were sequenced from one sample in a study of patients and donors after allogeneic stem cell transplantation. TCRdb reprocessed the RT-PCR reads via MiXCR and lists one record per CDR3 protein. The sample shows about 8,300 distinct CDR3 sequences, 11% of them seen only once. The sequenced sample consisted of blood, either unsorted or a sorted T cell fraction (not recorded which). Every receptor here comes from a human donor who was either an allogeneic HSCT recipient or a stem cell or donor lymphocyte infusion donor (not recorded which). It is not recorded whose cells these are; they may come from a transplant donor.

Only a few counts were recorded for this clonotype. The V gene is TRBV16, the J gene TRBJ1-2, with a possible D match to TRBD1 (5 bases). V was trimmed by 4 bases and J by 3 bases, leaving 18 bases between them. Germline V CDR1 and CDR2: KGHSY, FQNENV. This CDR3 comprises 16 residues. DNA for the CDR3: TGTGCCAGCAGCCGGAGACCCAGCGGGGGGGACTATGGCTACACCTTC. Its protein product is CASSRRPSGGDYGYTF.

This sequence joins TRBV7-2 and TRBJ2-5; perhaps TRBD2 as D (7 bases). The V end lost 5 bases, the J end lost 5 bases, and 18 bases lay between the germline ends. This CDR3 has 15 amino acids. CDR1 is SGHTA and CDR2 is FQGNSA in the germline V gene. The CDR3 DNA is TGTGCCAGCAGCCCGGACTGGGGGGGCTGGGAGACCCAGTACTTC. It encodes CASSPDWGGWETQYF.

This CDR3 reads CSAGRGNTEAFF. The CDR3 DNA sequence: TGCAGTGCCGGCCGGGGGAACACTGAAGCTTTCTTT. The V call is TRBV20-1, the J call TRBJ1-1; D unresolved. Per the germline V gene, CDR1 is DFQATT and CDR2 is SNEGSKA (reference sequence). The CDR3 has 12 amino acids. V gave up 6 bases and J gave up 1 base, with 9 bases separating them.

In this sample, this clonotype turned up a few times. The chain carries TRBV20-1 and TRBJ1-1; no clear D. The CDR3 runs 14 residues. Per germline, CDR1 DFQATT and CDR2 SNEGSKA (reference sequence). Trimming left V 0 bases short and J 4 bases short, with 12 bases between. The DNA for the CDR3 is TGCAGTGCTAGAGATCTGGGTAAGGGCACTGAAGCTTTCTTT. This sequence encodes CSARDLGKGTEAFF.

The chain carries TRBV7-2 and TRBJ2-5; 8 bases fit TRBD1. The germline CDR1 and CDR2 sequences are SGHTA and FQGNSA. V shed 5 bases, J shed 6 bases, and the junction held 5 bases outside the gene matches. This CDR3 is 13 amino acids long. For the CDR3, the DNA is TGTGCCAGCAGCCCGGGACAGGCCAAGACCCAGTACTTC. Encoded protein: CASSPGQAKTQYF.

This clonotype is judged medium-sized. This rearrangement joins TRBV15 to TRBJ1-2, with D possibly matching TRBD1 (5 bases). The germline CDR1 and CDR2 sequences are LNHNV and YYDKDF (reference sequence). V shed 4 bases and J shed 4 bases, with 16 bases lying between them. The CDR3 is made up of 15 amino acids. The CDR3 sequence is CATSTGGGTSYGYTF. CDR3 bases: TGTGCCACCAGCACCGGCGGGGGTACTAGCTATGGCTACACCTTC.

As regards this clonotype: A much larger clone differs from this one at a single base, so this may be a read error. It is likely a read error, because the conserved phenylalanine at the end of the CDR3 is missing. The CDR3 DNA sequence: TGTGCCAGCAGCCAGAGGGAATACGGAAAACTGTTTTTG. This translates into CASSQREYGKLFL. This rearrangement joins TRBV12-3 or TRBV12-4 to TRBJ1-4; D call uncertain. The CDR3 is 13 amino acids. The V end lost 6 bases, the J end lost 10 bases, and 15 bases lay between the germline ends.

This clonotype was counted at least ten times. This sequence joins TRBV9 and TRBJ1-6; 7 nucleotides line up with TRBD1. The CDR3 covers 14 residues. From germline, CDR1 is SGDLS and CDR2 YYNGEE. With 3 bases clipped from V and 6 bases from J, the junction kept 3 bases outside the gene matches. DNA of the CDR3: TGTGCCAGCAGCGCGGGACAGATTAATTCACCCCTCCACTTT. It yields the protein CASSAGQINSPLHF.

The genes are TRBV30 and TRBJ1-1; D is uncertain. Germline V gives CDR1 GTSNPN, CDR2 SVGIG (reference sequence). The length of the CDR3 is 14 residues. Trimming pared 4 bases from V and 5 bases from J, leaving 17 bases between. CDR3 nucleotide sequence: TGTGCCTGGATGCGTCGCGTGGGTAGGACTGAAGCTTTCTTT. It is translated as CAWMRRVGRTEAFF. Using reference TRBV30 and TRBJ1-1 for the parts outside the CDR3, the full variable domain is SQTIHQWPATLVQPVGSPLSLECTVEGTSNPNLYWYRQAAGRGLQLLFYSVGIGQISSEVPQNLSASRPQDRQFILSSKKLLLSDSGFYLCAWMRRVGRTEAFFGQGTRLTVV.

In this sample, this clonotype turned up many times. This sequence joins TRBV7-2 and TRBJ1-1, with D possibly being TRBD1 (6 bases). Germline CDR1 SGHTA, CDR2 FQGNSA. The V end was cut by 1 base, the J end by 3 bases, with 9 bases between. This CDR3 has 14 residues. The DNA for the CDR3 is TGTGCCAGCAGCTTAGGTTGGGGGCACACTGAAGCTTTCTTT. Translated, it gives CASSLGWGHTEAFF.

The sample holds a few counts of this clonotype. For the CDR3, the DNA is TGTGCCAGCAGTTTAGCCCGACAGGGTTGGAACGAGCAGTACTTC. Its translation: CASSLARQGWNEQYF. The rearrangement links TRBV27 to TRBJ2-7, with 7 positions matching TRBD1. The V and J ends lost 2 bases and 5 bases, in that order; junction bases with no gene match: 9. Germline CDR1 MNHEY, CDR2 SMNVEV (reference sequence). This CDR3 has 15 residues.

This clonotype was counted a few times. This rearrangement joins TRBV7-2 to TRBJ2-5; 7 bases line up with TRBD1. CDR1 and CDR2 from the germline V gene are SGHTA and FQGNSA. The CDR3 is made up of 13 amino acids. The junction had 1 base not matched to a gene; V was cut back by 2 bases and J by 4 bases. The CDR3 loop is CASSLRGRETQYF. The CDR3 nucleotides are TGTGCCAGCAGCTTAAGGGGGCGAGAGACCCAGTACTTC.

The sample holds a few counts of this clonotype. The CDR3 DNA reads as TGCAGCGTTGGCCAGACCCGAACAGATACGCAGTATTTT. Protein product: CSVGQTRTDTQYF. The J gene is TRBJ2-3, the V gene TRBV29-1, with D uncertain. Germline loops: CDR1 SQVTM, CDR2 ANQGSEA. The CDR3 is 13 amino acids. Trimming took 4 bases from V and 3 from J, leaving 11 bases between them.

This clonotype was observed many times. The chain recombines TRBV10-3 with TRBJ1-1, with D possibly being TRBD1 (6 bases). This CDR3 spans 15 amino acids. The germline V and J ends were trimmed by 2 bases and 5 bases, with 15 bases remaining between them. The V gene's germline CDR1 is ENHRY and CDR2 SYGVKD. The CDR3 protein is CAISEVQGVGTEAFF. DNA of the CDR3: TGTGCCATCAGTGAGGTACAGGGAGTGGGTACTGAAGCTTTCTTT.

This clonotype came up once. CDR3 DNA: TGCAGTGCTAGCCCAGGGGACTATGGCTACACCTTC. Translation gives CSASPGDYGYTF. The rearrangement joins TRBV20-1 to TRBJ1-2, with a possible D match to TRBD1 (6 bases). The germline CDR1 and CDR2 sequences are DFQATT and SNEGSKA (reference sequence). The CDR3 length is 12 residues. The V end was cut by 3 bases, the J end by 3 bases, with 8 bases between.

This clonotype was observed many times. V gene TRBV7-2 combines with J gene TRBJ1-6, with TRBD1 identical over 11 bases. This CDR3 contains 16 residues. Trimming removed 3 bases from V and 9 bases from J; junction bases left unmatched: 7. CDR1 is SGHTA and CDR2 is FQGNSA in the germline V gene. CDR3 in DNA: TGTGCCAGCAGCTTTTTTCCGGGACAGGGGGGTTCACCCCTCCACTTT. It specifies CASSFFPGQGGSPLHF. The full variable domain, in which reference TRBV7-2 and TRBJ1-6 provide the parts outside the CDR3, is GAGVSQSPSNKVTEKGKDVELRCDPISGHTALYWYRQSLGQGLEFLIYFQGNSAPDKSGLPSDRFSAERTGGSVSTLTIQRTQQEDSAVYLCASSFFPGQGGSPLHFGNGTRLTVT.

This clonotype was recorded at least ten times. The V gene is TRBV28, the J gene TRBJ2-3, with a weak D call TRBD1 (6 bases). Germline V gene lookup returns CDR1 MDHEN and CDR2 SYDVKM. Deletions cut 3 bases from V and 5 bases from J, with 12 bases between. This CDR3 is built from 14 residues. This CDR3 is CASSLTGEGDTQYF. The CDR3 DNA is TGTGCCAGCAGTTTGACAGGAGAGGGAGATACGCAGTATTTT.

The chain uses TRBV7-9 and TRBJ2-1, with D hard to call. The germline V and J ends were trimmed by 3 bases and 8 bases, with 14 bases remaining between them. Germline V gene lookup returns CDR1 SEHNR and CDR2 FQNEAQ (reference sequence). The CDR3 is 14 residues long. DNA for the CDR3: TGTGCCAGCAGCTTTAATAGCTATCCATATGAGCAGTTCTTC. Protein sequence: CASSFNSYPYEQFF.